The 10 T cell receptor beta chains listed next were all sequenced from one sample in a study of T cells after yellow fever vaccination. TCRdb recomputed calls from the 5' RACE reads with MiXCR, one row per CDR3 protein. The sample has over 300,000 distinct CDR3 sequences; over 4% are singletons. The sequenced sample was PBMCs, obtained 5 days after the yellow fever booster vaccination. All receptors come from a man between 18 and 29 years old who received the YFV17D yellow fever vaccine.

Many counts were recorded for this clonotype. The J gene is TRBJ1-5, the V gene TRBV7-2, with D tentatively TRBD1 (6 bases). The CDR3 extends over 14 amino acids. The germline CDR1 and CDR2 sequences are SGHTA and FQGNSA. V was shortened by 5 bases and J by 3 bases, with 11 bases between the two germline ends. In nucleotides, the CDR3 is TGTGCCAGCAGCCCCAGGGGATCCAATCAGCCCCAGCATTTT. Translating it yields CASSPRGSNQPQHF.

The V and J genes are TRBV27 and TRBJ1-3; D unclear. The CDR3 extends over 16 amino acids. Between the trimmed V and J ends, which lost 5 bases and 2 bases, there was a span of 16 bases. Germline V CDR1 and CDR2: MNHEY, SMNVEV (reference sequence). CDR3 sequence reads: CASSHQGGQTGNTIYF. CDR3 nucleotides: TGTGCCAGCAGTCACCAAGGAGGGCAAACTGGAAACACCATATATTTT.

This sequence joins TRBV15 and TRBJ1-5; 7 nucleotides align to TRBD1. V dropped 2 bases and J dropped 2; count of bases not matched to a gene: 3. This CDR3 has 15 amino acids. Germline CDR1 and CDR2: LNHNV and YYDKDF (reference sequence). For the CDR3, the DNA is TGTGCCACCAGCAGAAGGACAGGCCGCAATCAGCCCCAGCATTTT. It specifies CATSRRTGRNQPQHF.

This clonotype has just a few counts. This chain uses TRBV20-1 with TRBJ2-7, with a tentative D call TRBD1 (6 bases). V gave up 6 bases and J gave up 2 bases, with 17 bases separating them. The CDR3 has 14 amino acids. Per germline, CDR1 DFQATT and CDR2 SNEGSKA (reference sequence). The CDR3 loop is CSASLPRGPYEQYF. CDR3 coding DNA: TGCAGTGCCAGCCTGCCCAGGGGCCCCTACGAGCAGTACTTC.

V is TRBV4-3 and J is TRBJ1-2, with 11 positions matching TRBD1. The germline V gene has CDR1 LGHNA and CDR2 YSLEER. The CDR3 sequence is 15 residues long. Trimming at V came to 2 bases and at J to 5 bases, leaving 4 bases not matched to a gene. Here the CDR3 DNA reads TGCGCCAGCAGCCAATTCGGGACAGGGGGTTATGGCTACACCTTC. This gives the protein CASSQFGTGGYGYTF.

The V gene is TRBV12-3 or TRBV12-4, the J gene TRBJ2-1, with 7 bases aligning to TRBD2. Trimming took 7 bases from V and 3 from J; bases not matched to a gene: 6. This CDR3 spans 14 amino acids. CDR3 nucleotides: TGTGCCAGCATCGCGGGGGAAGTCTACAATGAGCAGTTCTTC. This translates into CASIAGEVYNEQFF.

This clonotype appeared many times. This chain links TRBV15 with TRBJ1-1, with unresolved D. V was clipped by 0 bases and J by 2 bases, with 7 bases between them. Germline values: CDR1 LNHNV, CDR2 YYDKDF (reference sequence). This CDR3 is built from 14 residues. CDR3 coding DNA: TGTGCCACCAGCAGAGACGGCACCAACACTGAAGCTTTCTTT. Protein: CATSRDGTNTEAFF.

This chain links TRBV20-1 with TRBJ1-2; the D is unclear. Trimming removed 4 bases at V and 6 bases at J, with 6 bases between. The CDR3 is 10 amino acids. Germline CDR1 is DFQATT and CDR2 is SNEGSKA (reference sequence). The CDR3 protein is CSAIKDGYTF. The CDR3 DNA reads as TGCAGTGCTATTAAAGATGGCTACACCTTC.

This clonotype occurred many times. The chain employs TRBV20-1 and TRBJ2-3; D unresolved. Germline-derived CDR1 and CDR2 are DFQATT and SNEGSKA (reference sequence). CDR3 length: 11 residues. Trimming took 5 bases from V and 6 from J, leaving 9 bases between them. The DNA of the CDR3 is TGCAGTGCTCCACGTGGGGATACGCAGTATTTT. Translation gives CSAPRGDTQYF.

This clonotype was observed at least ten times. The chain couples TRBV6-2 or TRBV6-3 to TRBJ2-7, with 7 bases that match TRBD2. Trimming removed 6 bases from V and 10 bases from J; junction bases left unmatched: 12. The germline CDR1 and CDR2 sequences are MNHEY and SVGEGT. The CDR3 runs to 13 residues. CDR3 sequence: CASRDPGRLFQYF. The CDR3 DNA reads TGTGCCAGCAGAGACCCCGGGAGGCTGTTCCAGTACTTC.